A single sample gave rise to the 30 T cell receptor beta chains below, sequenced in a study of shared clonotypes between healthy human individuals. Some clones are missing from TCRdb's copy, which holds only in-frame ones; the method was immunoSEQ multiplex PCR. The sample has over a million clones, roughly 97% seen once; the top ten hold approximately 1.1%. Sequencing was done on a sample of naive CD4+ T cells sorted from blood. Subset in this sample: CD45RA+ positively selected. The source is a man younger than 40 in good health.

The rearrangement links TRBV28 to TRBJ1-5; a weak D match, TRBD1 (5 bases). V was cut by 5 bases and J by 2 bases, with 13 bases left in between. This CDR3 spans 15 amino acids. Germline CDR1 MDHEN, CDR2 SYDVKM. The CDR3 DNA reads as TGTGCCAGCAGTACTGCGTGGGGCGGCAATCAGCCCCAGCATTTT. Its translation: CASSTAWGGNQPQHF. Full variable domain (rest looked up from reference TRBV28 and TRBJ1-5): DVKVTQSSRYLVKRTGEKVFLECVQDMDHENMFWYRQDPGLGLRLIYFSYDVKMKEKGDIPEGYSVSREKKERFSLILESASTNQTSMYLCASSTAWGGNQPQHFGDGTRLSIL.

Only one count was recorded for this clone. This chain joins TRBV28 and TRBJ1-2; D is unclear. The length of the CDR3 is 13 residues. With 2 bases removed from V and 3 bases from J, the gap between germline ends came to 7 bases. In germline, CDR1 is MDHEN, CDR2 SYDVKM. DNA for the CDR3: TGTGCCAGCAGTTTAGTGGGCTACTATGGCTACACCTTC. This codes for CASSLVGYYGYTF.

V is TRBV5-5 and J is TRBJ2-7; TRBD2 matches 14 bases. CDR3 size: 16 residues. Germline V lookup: CDR1 SGHKS, CDR2 YYEKEE (reference sequence). With 0 bases clipped from V and 3 bases from J, the junction kept 2 bases outside the gene matches. DNA of the CDR3: TGTGCCAGCAGCTTGGGACTAGCGGGAGGGATCTACGAGCAGTACTTC. Its protein is CASSLGLAGGIYEQYF.

This chain links TRBV9 with TRBJ1-2; 8 bases map to TRBD1. V was pared by 3 bases and J by 4 bases, with 5 bases of the junction left unmatched. The germline V gene has CDR1 SGDLS and CDR2 YYNGEE. This CDR3 region has 14 residues. CDR3 amino acids: CASSDLGQGYGYTF. The CDR3 bases are TGTGCCAGCAGCGACCTTGGACAGGGCTATGGCTACACCTTC.

The chain uses TRBV27 and TRBJ2-5; D is perhaps TRBD2 (6 bases). The CDR3 has 14 amino acids. CDR1 MNHEY and CDR2 SMNVEV come from the germline V gene (reference sequence). V was shortened by 7 bases and J by 3 bases, with 15 bases between the two germline ends. The CDR3: CASKRSSAEETQYF. The DNA of the CDR3 is TGTGCCAGCAAAAGGTCTAGCGCGGAAGAGACCCAGTACTTC.

This chain uses TRBV5-1 with TRBJ2-5; 10 nucleotides agree with TRBD2. Germline V gene sequence: CDR1 SGHRS, CDR2 YFSETQ. Trimming cost V 2 bases and J 4 bases; bases outside gene matches: 8. The CDR3 is 16 residues long. The CDR3 is CASSFGTSARGETQYF. CDR3 DNA: TGCGCCAGCAGCTTCGGGACTAGCGCACGAGGAGAGACCCAGTACTTC.

The chain recombines TRBV19 with TRBJ2-2; a weak D match, TRBD2 (5 bases). The CDR3 loop spans 15 amino acids. V lost 6 bases to trimming and J lost 0 bases, with 11 bases between them. Germline CDR1 reads LNHDA; CDR2 reads SQIVND (reference sequence). CDR3 in amino acids: CASRKELANTGELFF. The CDR3, as DNA: TGTGCCAGTAGGAAGGAACTAGCGAACACCGGGGAGCTGTTTTTT.

The chain is built from TRBV29-1 and TRBJ2-7; TRBD1 is a possible D gene (5 bases). The CDR3 runs 11 residues. Germline values: CDR1 SQVTM, CDR2 ANQGSEA. V lost 2 bases and J lost 5, with 7 bases in between. This CDR3 is CSVEKGNEQYF. CDR3 in DNA: TGCAGCGTTGAAAAGGGGAACGAGCAGTACTTC.

This sequence joins TRBV7-2 and TRBJ2-3; 10 positions agree with TRBD2. CDR1 is SGHTA and CDR2 is FQGNSA in the germline V gene. V dropped 1 base and J dropped 0; count of bases not matched to a gene: 1. This CDR3 has 16 amino acids. For the CDR3, the DNA is TGTGCCAGCAGCTTAGTAGCGGGAGGAAGCACAGATACGCAGTATTTT. Encoded protein: CASSLVAGGSTDTQYF. Variable domain in full (rest from reference TRBV7-2 and TRBJ2-3): GAGVSQSPSNKVTEKGKDVELRCDPISGHTALYWYRQSLGQGLEFLIYFQGNSAPDKSGLPSDRFSAERTGGSVSTLTIQRTQQEDSAVYLCASSLVAGGSTDTQYFGPGTRLTVL.

The V call is TRBV9, the J call TRBJ2-1; 7 nucleotides align to TRBD2. This CDR3 is built from 16 residues. J was trimmed by 0 bases and V by 3 bases; bases with no gene match: 6. CDR1 SGDLS and CDR2 YYNGEE come from the germline V gene. The CDR3 region is CASSGTAGLSYNEQFF. CDR3 coding DNA: TGTGCCAGCAGCGGAACAGCGGGACTCTCCTACAATGAGCAGTTCTTC.

This rearrangement joins TRBV5-4 to TRBJ2-3, with unresolved D. Germline assignment: CDR1 SGHNT and CDR2 YYREEE (reference sequence). The V and J ends lost 3 bases and 2 bases respectively, with 7 bases between them. The CDR3 sequence is 13 residues long. As DNA, the CDR3 is TGTGCCAGCAGCTACCCCAACACAGATACGCAGTATTTT. Amino acid sequence: CASSYPNTDTQYF.

The gene calls are TRBV10-1 and TRBJ2-5; 15 bases match TRBD2. Germline CDR1 reads WNHNN; CDR2 reads SYGVQD (reference sequence). V was clipped by 5 bases and J by 7 bases; unmatched bases: 5. CDR3 size: 15 residues. The CDR3, as DNA: TGCGCCAGCAGTCCATCGGGACTAGCGGGGGGGACCCAGTACTTC. Translating it yields CASSPSGLAGGTQYF.

The V and J genes are TRBV9 and TRBJ2-1, with 8 bases lining up with TRBD1. This CDR3 region has 15 residues. V gave up 3 bases and J gave up 5 bases; unmatched junction bases: 7. From germline, CDR1 is SGDLS and CDR2 YYNGEE. The CDR3 reads CASSERTGPDNEQFF. The CDR3 DNA reads TGTGCCAGCAGCGAACGGACAGGGCCCGACAATGAGCAGTTCTTC.

The rearrangement uses TRBV9 and TRBJ1-2, with a tentative D call TRBD1 (6 bases). Germline V gene sequence: CDR1 SGDLS, CDR2 YYNGEE. This CDR3 comprises 16 residues. Trimming shortened V by 0 bases and J by 4 bases, and 16 bases separated the two germline ends. The CDR3 DNA is TGTGCCAGCAGCGTAGCCTCTCGGACAGCTACCTATGGCTACACCTTC. Translated: CASSVASRTATYGYTF.

The rearrangement joins TRBV14 to TRBJ2-1, with D possibly TRBD2 on 6 matching bases. V lost 2 bases and J 10 bases, leaving 18 bases between the germline ends. Per germline, CDR1 SGHDN and CDR2 FVKESK. This CDR3 comprises 15 residues. The DNA of the CDR3 is TGTGCCAGCAGCCAACTCCCGACTAGGCCGGGGGAGCAGTTCTTC. As protein: CASSQLPTRPGEQFF.

The chain has TRBV10-3 and TRBJ2-2; 9 bases are a match to TRBD2. Germline trimming cut 10 bases from V and 5 bases from J; bases unmatched to any gene: 8. Per germline, CDR1 ENHRY and CDR2 SYGVKD. The CDR3 is made up of 14 amino acids. The CDR3 bases are TGTGCCACTACCGGGACTAGCTTAACCGGGGAGCTGTTTTTT. The encoded protein is CATTGTSLTGELFF.

The chain uses TRBV11-2 and TRBJ2-2; D ambiguous. This CDR3 spans 13 amino acids. In germline, CDR1 is SGHAT, CDR2 FQNNGV. V lost 8 bases, J lost 2 bases, and 9 bases lay in between. CDR3 amino acids: CASPGLNTGELFF. CDR3 sequence (DNA): TGTGCCAGCCCCGGATTAAACACCGGGGAGCTGTTTTTT.

The V gene is TRBV19, the J gene TRBJ2-7; perhaps D is TRBD1 or TRBD2 (6 bases each). The CDR3 has 15 amino acids. Deletions cut 1 base from V and 2 bases from J, with 12 bases between. Germline CDR1 LNHDA, CDR2 SQIVND (reference sequence). The CDR3 coding sequence is TGTGCCAGTAGTATAGTTTGGGGGGCCCCCTACGAGCAGTACTTC. It translates to CASSIVWGAPYEQYF.

The J gene is TRBJ1-1, the V gene TRBV5-1, with D possibly being TRBD1 (5 bases). CDR1 and CDR2 from the germline V gene are SGHRS and YFSETQ. The CDR3 contains 15 residues. V was clipped by 6 bases and J by 1 base, with 16 bases between them. The CDR3 nucleotides read TGCGCCAGCACAAGAGAGGGACTGCAGAACACTGAAGCTTTCTTT. Translating gives CASTREGLQNTEAFF.

In nucleotides, the CDR3 is TGTGCCAGCAGTGAAACCCTCGCTAGCGCGAGCTCCTACGAGCAGTACTTC. Translating gives CASSETLASASSYEQYF. V usage is TRBV6-1 and J usage is TRBJ2-7, with D maybe TRBD2 (6 bases). This CDR3 region has 17 residues. CDR1 is MNHNS, CDR2 SASEGT, per germline. Trimming took off 2 bases at V and 0 bases at J, with 17 bases between the two ends.

The rearrangement uses TRBV5-6 and TRBJ1-1, with D possibly TRBD1 on 6 matching bases. CDR1 is SGHDT, CDR2 YYEEEE, per germline. The CDR3 loop spans 15 amino acids. With 3 bases removed from V and 4 bases from J, the gap between germline ends came to 16 bases. The chain's CDR3 is CASSWPGQGGTEAFF. In DNA, the CDR3 is TGTGCCAGCAGCTGGCCGGGACAAGGGGGCACTGAAGCTTTCTTT.

The rearrangement joins TRBV9 to TRBJ1-1; D might be TRBD1 (5 bases). The V gene's germline CDR1 is SGDLS and CDR2 YYNGEE. The CDR3 length is 15 residues. Trimming removed 0 bases from V and 6 bases from J, with 15 bases in between. In nucleotides, the CDR3 is TGTGCCAGCAGCGTAGATCCGGGGGTTATATCTGAAGCTTTCTTT. Protein sequence: CASSVDPGVISEAFF. Full variable domain (missing parts from reference TRBV9 and TRBJ1-1): DSGVTQTPKHLITATGQRVTLRCSPRSGDLSVYWYQQSLDQGLQFLIQYYNGEERAKGNILERFSAQQFPDLHSELNLSSLELGDSALYFCASSVDPGVISEAFFGQGTRLTVV.

CDR3 DNA: TGCGCCAGCAGCTCCGGGACTCGCACAGATACGCAGTATTTT. It specifies CASSSGTRTDTQYF. The chain carries TRBV5-1 and TRBJ2-3; D is possibly TRBD2 (6 bases). The CDR3 spans 14 residues. Per the germline V gene, CDR1 is SGHRS and CDR2 is YFSETQ. V dropped 3 bases and J dropped 1 base, with 9 bases sitting between them.

The chain uses TRBV7-9 and TRBJ1-2; unclear D gene. V was shortened by 4 bases and J by 7 bases, with 19 bases between the two germline ends. The CDR3 sequence is 15 residues long. Germline V CDR1 and CDR2: SEHNR, FQNEAQ (reference sequence). CDR3 residues: CASSSGEGPAVGYTF. CDR3 sequence (DNA): TGTGCCAGCAGCTCCGGAGAGGGCCCGGCGGTTGGCTACACCTTC.

V and J are TRBV5-4 and TRBJ2-1, with 11 bases identical to TRBD2. V shed 3 bases, J shed 3 bases, and the junction held 5 bases outside the gene matches. The CDR3 length is 16 residues. Germline-derived CDR1 and CDR2 are SGHNT and YYREEE (reference sequence). The DNA for the CDR3 is TGTGCCAGCAGCTCATGGACTAGCGGGCTCTACAATGAGCAGTTCTTC. It yields the protein CASSSWTSGLYNEQFF.

A note on this clone: Other DNA sequences in the same sample also yield this CDR3. This chain uses TRBV7-2 with TRBJ2-2; no reliable D call. Trimming stripped 5 bases from V and 4 bases from J, with 11 bases between. The CDR3 extends over 14 amino acids. Germline V lookup: CDR1 SGHTA, CDR2 FQGNSA. CDR3 DNA: TGTGCCAGCAGCCCCCGGAGAGCCACCGGGGAGCTGTTTTTT. Translating gives CASSPRRATGELFF.

The rearrangement links TRBV11-1 to TRBJ2-2; 10 bases are shared with TRBD2. The CDR3 extends over 16 amino acids. J was trimmed by 2 bases and V by 5 bases; bases with no gene match: 5. Germline values: CDR1 SGHAT, CDR2 FQDESV (reference sequence). CDR3 in amino acids: CASSDASGRNTGELFF. DNA of the CDR3: TGTGCCAGCAGCGACGCTAGCGGGAGAAACACCGGGGAGCTGTTTTTT.

This chain links TRBV7-2 with TRBJ2-7; no clear D gene. Germline assignment: CDR1 SGHTA and CDR2 FQGNSA. The V end lost 2 bases, the J end lost 2 bases, and 7 bases lay between the germline ends. This CDR3 is built from 13 residues. DNA for the CDR3: TGTGCCAGCAGCTTATGGAGAGCCTACGAGCAGTACTTC. Translating gives CASSLWRAYEQYF.

The J gene is TRBJ2-1, the V gene TRBV5-1; 7 bases agree with TRBD1. The CDR3 is 13 amino acids. From germline, CDR1 is SGHRS and CDR2 YFSETQ. The CDR3 DNA follows: TGCGCTTGTAGGCGACAGGGTTTGGATGAGCAGTTCTTC. It is translated as CACRRQGLDEQFF.

The CDR3 spells CASSPTLGFGGGEQFF. The CDR3 coding sequence is TGTGCCAGCAGCCCCACACTGGGCTTCGGAGGAGGTGAGCAGTTCTTC. The chain joins TRBV7-2 to TRBJ2-1; tentatively, D is TRBD2 (5 bases). The CDR3 is 16 residues long. Per germline, CDR1 SGHTA and CDR2 FQGNSA. The V gene lost 5 bases and the J gene lost 9 bases, with 23 bases spanning the gap.